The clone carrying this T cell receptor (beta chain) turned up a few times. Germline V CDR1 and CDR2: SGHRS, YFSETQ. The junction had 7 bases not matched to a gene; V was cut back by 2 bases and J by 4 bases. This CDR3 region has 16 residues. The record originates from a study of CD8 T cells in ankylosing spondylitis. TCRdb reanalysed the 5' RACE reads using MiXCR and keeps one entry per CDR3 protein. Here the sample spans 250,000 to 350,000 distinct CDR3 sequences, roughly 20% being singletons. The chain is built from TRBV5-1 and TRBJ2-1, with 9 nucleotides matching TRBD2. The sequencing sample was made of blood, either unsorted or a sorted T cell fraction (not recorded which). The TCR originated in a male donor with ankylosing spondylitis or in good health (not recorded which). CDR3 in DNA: TGCGCCAGCAGCTTTCCGGGACTAGCTACTTACAATGAGCAGTTCTTC. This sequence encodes CASSFPGLATYNEQFF.